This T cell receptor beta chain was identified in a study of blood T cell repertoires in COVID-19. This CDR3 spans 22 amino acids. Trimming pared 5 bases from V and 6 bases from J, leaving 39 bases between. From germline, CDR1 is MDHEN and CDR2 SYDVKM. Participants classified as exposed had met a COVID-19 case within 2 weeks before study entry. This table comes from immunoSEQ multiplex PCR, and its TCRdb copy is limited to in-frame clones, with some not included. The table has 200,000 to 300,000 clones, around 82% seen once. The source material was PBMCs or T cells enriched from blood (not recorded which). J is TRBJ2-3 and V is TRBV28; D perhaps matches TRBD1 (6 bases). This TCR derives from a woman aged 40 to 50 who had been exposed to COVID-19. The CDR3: CASSTRQASAAKDPLNHDTQYF. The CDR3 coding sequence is TGTGCCAGCAGTACCCGACAGGCCTCCGCCGCCAAGGACCCCCTCAACCACGATACGCAGTATTTT.